This TCR beta chain was profiled in a study of naive and memory T cell subsets. The CDR3 contains 17 residues. In germline, CDR1 is MDHEN, CDR2 SYDVKM. V lost 4 bases to trimming and J lost 0 bases, with 13 bases between them. Both TRBC1 and TRBC2 were covered by a beta constant-region primer of two equimolar oligonucleotides. Ligated cDNA was amplified by four rounds of PCR with nested alpha and beta constant-region primers and SP2. TCRdb re-called the UMI-ligation and nested PCR reads through MiXCR, storing one row per CDR3 protein. Of 150,000 or so distinct CDR3 sequences listed, 22% are singletons. Study-wide results and limits: Over 90% of naive TCR sequences appeared only once after error correction, unlike memory subsets. Especially in CD8 cells, naive repertoires contained a few larger clonotypes, possibly CD45RA-re-expressing memory cells.

Comments on this clonotype: Its specificity is not known.

CD4+ T cell IFNgamma after overnight CMV lysate exposure gave donor CMV status. The chain is built from TRBV28 and TRBJ2-6, with TRBD1 as a possible D gene (5 bases). The sequence was obtained from a human donor in good health. Source material: naive CD4+ T cells from blood. The CDR3 DNA is TGTGCCAGCAGTTCCCCCTTAAGGGGCTCTGGGGCCAACGTCCTGACTTTC. This codes for CASSSPLRGSGANVLTF.